This entry is about one TCR beta chain. The antigen this receptor binds is unknown. Base-call qualities are not available, and no considerably larger clone is one nucleotide away. This specimen belongs to a study of cytomegalovirus exposure and HLA in healthy donors (dated by TCRdb to between 2016 and 2019). The study in broad terms: According to an earlier analysis of several hundred of the donors, about 179 million T cells yielded some 120 million unique TCR beta sequences and around 280 Gb of sequence data. Besides the first cohort of around 670 subjects, a separate validation cohort made up of some 110 different subjects was used. Both class I and class II loci were covered by HLA typing, at four-digit resolution. Across around 400 genotyped donors of the cohort, an average of roughly 200,000 unique TCR beta nucleotide sequences per donor were sequenced, and approximately 19% of those sequences were non-productive. The T cell repertoires of 666 subjects were profiled by immunosequencing and related to cytomegalovirus serostatus. Among the roughly 370 genotyped donors, approximately 82% belonged to the genetic ancestry cluster associated with self-reported Caucasian donors. Donor age, sex, ethnicity and CMV serostatus were collected together with the repertoire data. A later analysis re-analyzed previously published TCR beta repertoires from about 600 donors and added high-resolution HLA genotyping to study TCR occurrence patterns. In a later genetic analysis, genome-wide SNP genotypes for about three fifths of the roughly 670 donors were used, and that subset was treated as a discovery cohort. The aim of the study was to test whether cataloging public T cell receptors could identify signatures of past pathogen exposure. About 300 gigabases of sequencing data and tens of millions of unique TCR sequences were included in an early release covering 500 to 750 HLA-typed donors. Rather than using new phenotypic data, the later analysis identified candidate immune exposures from TCR beta sequences and from how often those sequences occurred across donors. All discovery cohort repertoires had been generated using a single sequencing platform. Roughly 5 DR-DQ haplotypes were handled as single units for association and clustering, since linkage in the cohort was strong. An earlier analysis of around 580 of the donors used high-throughput TCR beta sequencing to judge whether each TCR beta V gene segment behaved as functional or pseudogenic. High-throughput TCR immunosequencing, statistical association of individual TCRs with disease status, and machine learning were combined to predict cytomegalovirus infection status. Typing coverage varied by locus: roughly 629-630 donors for A, B, C, DRB1 and DQB1; roughly 510 for DQA1; more than 600 for DPA1; roughly 470 for DPB1.

Summary of the overall study and its limitations: A later analysis found that HLA-associated TCR beta chains were more clonally expanded and had lower generation probabilities than equally common non-associated chains. According to a later genetic analysis, donors in an Asian-associated ancestry cluster had fewer N-insertions in productive TCRs than the approximately 690-donor mean. It was suggested by the authors that the approach could potentially be generalized to other disease states and immunological phenotypes. A total of 150 or so TCR beta chains were listed by the study as associated with cytomegalovirus. Because HLA typing was missing for some donors at each locus, association tests included only the typed subset. Cytomegalovirus status was reported to be diagnosed by the classifier with high specificity and sensitivity in both the original and validation cohorts. In a later analysis, the rate of TCR association differed among HLA loci, with DRB1 alleles having the most associated TCRs and HLA-C alleles having the fewest. Three of the identified cytomegalovirus-associated TCR beta chains were confirmed in vitro to be specific for cytomegalovirus antigens. A further reported finding was that TCR beta sequences accurately predicted the HLA-A and HLA-B alleles for most subjects in the first cohort. In this cohort, only TCR beta chains were sequenced, and detectable features were limited by the absence of alpha or paired-chain data. Assigning TCR associations to individual alleles was difficult when HLA alleles, especially DR and DQ, strongly co-occurred. The presence/absence analyses assumed that sequencing depth was roughly uniform across donors, and that assumption may not be true. Immune exposure information for the cohort was limited to CMV serostatus. At a false discovery rate of 0.05, a later analysis linked approximately 18,000 TCR beta sequences to specific HLA alleles. Correlated functional status among segregating V segments might be attributable to linkage disequilibrium, but an unknown experimental factor could not be ruled out. An earlier analysis of 450 to 750 of the donors showed that most TCR beta V segments appeared in productive rearrangements either about 90% or about 30% of the time, which broadly matched IMGT annotations. V-gene and J-gene trimming of TCR beta chains was associated with a missense DCLRE1C variant in a later genetic analysis, and the association was replicated in an independent cohort. According to a later analysis, most CMV-associated TCR beta chains appeared to be HLA-restricted, and the HLA associations seemed to be driven largely by CMV exposure. Because counts were too low, about 15 rarely observed V segments, including chromosome 9 orphons, were left out of the earlier analysis of some 600 of the donors. In a later analysis, several top co-occurrence clusters were reported to appear linked to parvovirus B19, influenza, CMV and Epstein-Barr virus. Because the 87-base-pair reads could not distinguish some IMGT-functional V segments, including TRBV6-2 and TRBV6-3, those segments were excluded. While some public TCRs were present in many individuals, most TCR sequences turned up only very rarely across donors. The sequencing pipeline was judged likely to have produced a cluster of highly shared sequence variants as a technical artifact.

The cohort was made up of approximately 700 healthy bone marrow donors. All cohort members were sampled while nominally healthy, although unrecorded immune exposures were likely present. The donor tested CMV seronegative, placing the donor among the 350 or so seronegative members of the cohort. A peripheral blood sample was provided by each donor, and peripheral blood mononuclear cells were used for TCR beta sequencing. Genomic DNA extraction from the blood cell samples was performed with the Qiagen DNeasy Blood Extraction Kit. The receptor library was made with the immunoSEQ multiplex PCR assay. For the multiplex PCR, a mixture combining 60 forward primers for TCR Vbeta segments and 13 reverse primers for TCR Jbeta segments was used. The CDR3 region of rearranged TCR beta genes was amplified from genomic DNA with a multiplex PCR assay. Amplified TCR beta libraries were sequenced as 87-base-pair reads on the Illumina HiSeq System. From the authors' description of their analysis: A later analysis counted some 74 million unique TCR beta chains across the 500 to 850 repertoires, and around 9.9 million of these chains were shared by at least two donors. A nearest-neighbor algorithm error-corrected the raw reads and collapsed the reads into unique sequences, merging closely related sequences to remove PCR and sequencing errors. CDR3 sequences were aligned to IMGT reference sequences to assign V, D and J gene segments. For a sequence to be retained, a match of at least six nucleotides to both a V gene segment and a J gene segment was required. A rearrangement was called productive if the CDR3 had no stop codons and remained in frame with V and J, and every other rearrangement was called non-productive. Following IMGT convention, CDR3 was defined as the stretch from the second conserved V-encoded cysteine to the conserved J-encoded phenylalanine. In an earlier analysis of around 540 of the donors, sequences lacking an unambiguous match to a single V gene segment were excluded. An earlier analysis of 587 of the donors called V segments functional above 56.7% productive rearrangements and segregating when the between-donor standard deviation exceeded 5%. To diagnose cytomegalovirus status from the catalog of TCR beta chain sequences, a statistical classification framework was built. In a later analysis, TCR nucleotide sequences were compared against IMGT/GENE-DB human TR gene sequences so that V and J genes could be assigned. Using the TCRdist pipeline, a later analysis assigned CDR3 sequences along with most-parsimonious VDJ recombination scenarios. In a later analysis, each TCR beta chain was defined by its CDR3 amino acid sequence together with its V-gene family, and reads without a unique V-gene family were excluded. To address suspected cross-contamination and a sequencing artifact, a later analysis removed roughly 640 highly shared, low-generation-probability nucleotide sequences. In a later analysis, a clonal expansion index for each public chain was calculated from normalized within-repertoire ranks of inferred template counts. A later analysis computed generation probabilities with a VDJ recombination model fitted to out-of-frame rearrangements, and checked the results against IGoR. In a later analysis, hypergeometric tests were used to score TCR-TCR, TCR-HLA and TCR-CMV co-occurrence, with a repertoire-size bias correction applied to TCR pairs. False discovery rates were estimated in a later analysis by permuting HLA or CMV assignments 20 times. A later analysis grouped co-occurring TCRs with DBSCAN, adding TCRdist sequence similarity when clustering within HLA-allele-positive subsets. Repertoires with fewer than 30,000 or more than 120,000 public chains were left out of co-occurrence clustering, as were five repertoires with anomalous nucleotide sharing. The table comes from immuneACCESS by way of TCRdb, which keeps in-frame sequences with V and J called. Part of the clones is missing from these tables; in studies checked, under half for an unresolved V gene and the rest for unknown reasons. Clone size and V and J calls were adopted from that table, with D and trimming inferred from the DNA. This sample lists around 68,000 clones; approximately 83% were detected once. The top ten clones comprise about 10% of the sample.

From its cysteine to its phenylalanine, the CDR3 spans 20 amino acids. The entry retains the CDR3 DNA only, 60 bases that are in frame from base 1. V and J are trimmed by 4 bases and 1 base, and the gene matches miss 14 bases of the junction. Sequencing was carried out using PBMCs. The sequence derives from a female donor in good health and CMV-seronegative. Recombination linked TRBV23-1 to TRBJ2-7; the junction holds 15 bases that match TRBD2. TRBV23-1 is designated an ORF whose function remains uncertain. CDR3 sequence: CASSPPDRAGTSGRSYEQYF. The nucleotide sequence reads as follows: TGCGCCAGCAGTCCTCCGGACAGAGCCGGGACTAGCGGGAGGTCCTACGAGCAGTACTTC.